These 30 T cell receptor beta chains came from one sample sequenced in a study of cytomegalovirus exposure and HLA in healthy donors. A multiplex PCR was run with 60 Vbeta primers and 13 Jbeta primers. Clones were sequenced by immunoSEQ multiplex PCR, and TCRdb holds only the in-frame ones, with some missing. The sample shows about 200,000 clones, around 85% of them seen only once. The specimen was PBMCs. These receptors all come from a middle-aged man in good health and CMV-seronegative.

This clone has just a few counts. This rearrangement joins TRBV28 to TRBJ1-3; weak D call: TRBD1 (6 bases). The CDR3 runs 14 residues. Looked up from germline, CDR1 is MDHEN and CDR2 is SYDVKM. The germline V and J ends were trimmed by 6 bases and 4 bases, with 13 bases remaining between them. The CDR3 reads CASRSPTGGNTIYF. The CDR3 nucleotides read TGTGCCAGCAGGTCCCCGACAGGCGGAAACACCATATATTTT.

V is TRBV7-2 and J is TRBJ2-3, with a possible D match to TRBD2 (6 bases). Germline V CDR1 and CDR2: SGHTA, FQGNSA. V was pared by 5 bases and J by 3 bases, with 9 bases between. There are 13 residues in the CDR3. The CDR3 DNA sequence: TGTGCCAGCAGCGTAAGCGGGACAGATACGCAGTATTTT. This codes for CASSVSGTDTQYF.

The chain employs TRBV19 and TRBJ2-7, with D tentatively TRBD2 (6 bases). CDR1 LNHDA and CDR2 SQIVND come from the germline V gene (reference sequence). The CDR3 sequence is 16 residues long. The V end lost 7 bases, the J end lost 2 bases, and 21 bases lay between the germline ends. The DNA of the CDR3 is TGTGCCAGTACCACCGATACAGGCGGGACCCCCTACGAGCAGTACTTC. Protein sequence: CASTTDTGGTPYEQYF.

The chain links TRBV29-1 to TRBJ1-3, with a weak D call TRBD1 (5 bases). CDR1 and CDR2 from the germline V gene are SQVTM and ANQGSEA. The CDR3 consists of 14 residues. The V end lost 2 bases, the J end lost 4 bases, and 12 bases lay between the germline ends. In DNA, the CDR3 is TGCAGCGTTGAACCCCAGGGTGGCGGAAACACCATATATTTT. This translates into CSVEPQGGGNTIYF.

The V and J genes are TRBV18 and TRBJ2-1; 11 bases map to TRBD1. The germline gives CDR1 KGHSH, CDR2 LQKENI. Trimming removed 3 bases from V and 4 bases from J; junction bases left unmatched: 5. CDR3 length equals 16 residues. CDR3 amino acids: CASSPSGTGGYNEQFF. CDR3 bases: TGTGCCAGCTCACCTTCCGGGACAGGGGGATACAATGAGCAGTTCTTC. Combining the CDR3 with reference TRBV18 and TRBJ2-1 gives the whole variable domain NAGVMQNPRHLVRRRGQEARLRCSPMKGHSHVYWYRQLPEEGLKFMVYLQKENIIDESGMPKERFSAEFPKEGPSILRIQQVVRGDSAAYFCASSPSGTGGYNEQFFGPGTRLTVL.

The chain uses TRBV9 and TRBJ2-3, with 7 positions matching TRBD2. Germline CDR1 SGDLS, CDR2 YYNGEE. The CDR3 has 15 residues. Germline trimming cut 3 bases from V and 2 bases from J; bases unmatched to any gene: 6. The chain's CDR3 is CASSAASGLTDTQYF. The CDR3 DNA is TGTGCCAGCAGCGCAGCTAGCGGCCTCACAGATACGCAGTATTTT.

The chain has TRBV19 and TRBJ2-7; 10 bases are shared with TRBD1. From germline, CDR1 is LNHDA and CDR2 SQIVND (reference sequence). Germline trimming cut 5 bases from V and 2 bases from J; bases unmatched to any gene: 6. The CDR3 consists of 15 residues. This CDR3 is CASSPSGTGAYEQYF. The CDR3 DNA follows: TGTGCCAGTAGTCCCTCCGGGACAGGGGCCTACGAGCAGTACTTC.

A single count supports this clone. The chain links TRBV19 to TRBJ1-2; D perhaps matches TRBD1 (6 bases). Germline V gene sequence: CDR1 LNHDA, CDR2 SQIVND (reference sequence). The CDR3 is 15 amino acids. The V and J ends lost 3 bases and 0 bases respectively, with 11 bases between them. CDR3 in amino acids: CASSIGGTPNYGYTF. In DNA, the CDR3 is TGTGCCAGTAGTATCGGGGGGACACCTAACTATGGCTACACCTTC.

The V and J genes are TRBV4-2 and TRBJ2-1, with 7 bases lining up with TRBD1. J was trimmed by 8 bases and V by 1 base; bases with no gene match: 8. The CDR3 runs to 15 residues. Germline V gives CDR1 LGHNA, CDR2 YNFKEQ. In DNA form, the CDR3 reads TGTGCCAGCAGCCAAGTCGACAGGGACCGCGATGAGCAGTTCTTC. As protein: CASSQVDRDRDEQFF.

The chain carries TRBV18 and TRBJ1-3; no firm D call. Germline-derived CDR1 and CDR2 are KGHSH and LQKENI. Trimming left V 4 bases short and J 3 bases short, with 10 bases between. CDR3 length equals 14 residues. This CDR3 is CASSLQANGNTIYF. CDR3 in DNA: TGTGCCAGCTCACTTCAGGCTAATGGAAACACCATATATTTT.

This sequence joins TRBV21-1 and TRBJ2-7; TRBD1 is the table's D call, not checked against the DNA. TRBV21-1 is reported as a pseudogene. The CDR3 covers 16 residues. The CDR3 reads CASSKQGKGVIYEQYF. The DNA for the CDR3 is TGTGCCAGCAGCAAACAGGGGAAAGGGGTAATCTACGAGCAGTACTTC.

CDR3 DNA sequence: TGTGCCAGCAGCTCCTACAGCCAGCCCCAGCATTTT. This encodes CASSSYSQPQHF. The chain is built from TRBV11-2 and TRBJ1-5; D not certain. The V and J ends lost 4 bases and 7 bases respectively, with 8 bases between them. This CDR3 has 12 amino acids. Germline CDR1 is SGHAT and CDR2 is FQNNGV.

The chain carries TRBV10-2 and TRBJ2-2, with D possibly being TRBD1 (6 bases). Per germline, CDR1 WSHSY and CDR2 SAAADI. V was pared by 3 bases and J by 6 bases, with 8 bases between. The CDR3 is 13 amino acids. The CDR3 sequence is CASSDHRAGELFF. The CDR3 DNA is TGCGCCAGCAGTGACCACAGGGCCGGGGAGCTGTTTTTT.

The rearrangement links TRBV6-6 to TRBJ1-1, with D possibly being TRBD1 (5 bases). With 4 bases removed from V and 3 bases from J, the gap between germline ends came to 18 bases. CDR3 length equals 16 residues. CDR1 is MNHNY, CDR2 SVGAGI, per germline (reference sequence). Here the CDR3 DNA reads TGTGCCAGCAGTTCCCCCACAACAGGCGGTTACACTGAAGCTTTCTTT. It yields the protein CASSSPTTGGYTEAFF.

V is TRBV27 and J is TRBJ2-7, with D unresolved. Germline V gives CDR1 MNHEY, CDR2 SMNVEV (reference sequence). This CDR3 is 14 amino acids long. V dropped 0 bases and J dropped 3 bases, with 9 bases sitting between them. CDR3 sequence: CASSLSRSLYEQYF. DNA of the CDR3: TGTGCCAGCAGTTTATCCCGTTCCCTCTACGAGCAGTACTTC.

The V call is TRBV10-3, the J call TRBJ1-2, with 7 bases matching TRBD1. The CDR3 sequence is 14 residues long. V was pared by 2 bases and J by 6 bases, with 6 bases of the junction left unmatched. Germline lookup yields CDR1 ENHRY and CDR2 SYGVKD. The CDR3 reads CAISEGERGHGYTF. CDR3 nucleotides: TGTGCCATCAGTGAGGGAGAGAGGGGGCATGGCTACACCTTC.

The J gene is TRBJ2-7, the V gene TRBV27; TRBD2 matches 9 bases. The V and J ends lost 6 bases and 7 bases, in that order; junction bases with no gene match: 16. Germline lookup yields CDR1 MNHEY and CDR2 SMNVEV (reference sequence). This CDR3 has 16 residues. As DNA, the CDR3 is TGTGCCAGCAGCCCCCTACGTGGCGGGAGGGCGTGGGAGCAGTACTTC. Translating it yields CASSPLRGGRAWEQYF.

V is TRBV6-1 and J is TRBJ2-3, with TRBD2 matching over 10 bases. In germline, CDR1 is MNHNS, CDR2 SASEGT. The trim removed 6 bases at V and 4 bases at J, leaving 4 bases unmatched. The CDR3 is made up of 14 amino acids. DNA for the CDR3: TGTGCCAGCAGACCTAGCGGGAGTTCAGATACGCAGTATTTT. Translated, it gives CASRPSGSSDTQYF.

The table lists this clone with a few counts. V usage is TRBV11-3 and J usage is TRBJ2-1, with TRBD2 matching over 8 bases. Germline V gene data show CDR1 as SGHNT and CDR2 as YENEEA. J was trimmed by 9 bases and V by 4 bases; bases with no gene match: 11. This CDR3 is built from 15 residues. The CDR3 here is CASSWTAGAHSEQFF. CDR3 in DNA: TGTGCCAGCAGCTGGACAGCGGGAGCGCATAGTGAGCAGTTCTTC.

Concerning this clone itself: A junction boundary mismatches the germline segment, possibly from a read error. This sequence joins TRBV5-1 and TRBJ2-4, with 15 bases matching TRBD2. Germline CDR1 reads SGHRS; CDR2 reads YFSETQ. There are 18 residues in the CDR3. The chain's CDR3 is CASSLRGLAGGPGNSQYF. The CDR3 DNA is TGCGCCAGCAGCTTGCGGGGACTAGCGGGAGGCCCTGGAAACAGTCAGTACTTC.

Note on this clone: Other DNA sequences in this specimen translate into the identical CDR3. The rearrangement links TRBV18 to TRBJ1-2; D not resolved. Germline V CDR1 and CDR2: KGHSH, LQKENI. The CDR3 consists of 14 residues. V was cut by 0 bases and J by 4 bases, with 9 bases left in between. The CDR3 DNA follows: TGTGCCAGCTCACCACCCACAGAATCCTATGGCTACACCTTC. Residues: CASSPPTESYGYTF.

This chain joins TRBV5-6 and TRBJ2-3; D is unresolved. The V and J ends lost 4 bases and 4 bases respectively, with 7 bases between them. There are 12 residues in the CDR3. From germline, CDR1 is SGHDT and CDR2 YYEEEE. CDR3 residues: CASSPSSDTQYF. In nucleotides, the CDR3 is TGTGCCAGCAGCCCATCATCAGATACGCAGTATTTT. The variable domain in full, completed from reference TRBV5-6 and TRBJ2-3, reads DAGVTQSPTHLIKTRGQQVTLRCSPKSGHDTVSWYQQALGQGPQFIFQYYEEEERQRGNFPDRFSGHQFPNYSSELNVNALLLGDSALYLCASSPSSDTQYFGPGTRLTVL.

DNA of the CDR3: TGTGCCAGTAGTATAGCAGGGTCGAACACTGAAGCTTTCTTT. Translating it yields CASSIAGSNTEAFF. The chain is built from TRBV19 and TRBJ1-1; D is possibly TRBD1 (5 bases). V dropped 1 base and J dropped 1 base, with 7 bases sitting between them. The CDR3 is 14 amino acids. Germline V gene lookup returns CDR1 LNHDA and CDR2 SQIVND (reference sequence).

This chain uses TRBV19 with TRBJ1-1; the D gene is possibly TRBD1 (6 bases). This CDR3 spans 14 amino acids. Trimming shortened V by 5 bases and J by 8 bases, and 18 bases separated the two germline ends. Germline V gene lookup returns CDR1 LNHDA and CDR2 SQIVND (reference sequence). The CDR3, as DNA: TGTGCCAGTAGTGAGACAGGTTTTGGGTTGGAAGCTTTCTTT. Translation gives CASSETGFGLEAFF.

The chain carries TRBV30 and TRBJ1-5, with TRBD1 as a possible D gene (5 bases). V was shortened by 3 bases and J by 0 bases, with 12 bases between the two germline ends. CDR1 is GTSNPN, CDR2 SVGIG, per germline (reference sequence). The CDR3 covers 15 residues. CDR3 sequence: CAWRADSYSNQPQHF. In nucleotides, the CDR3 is TGTGCCTGGAGAGCCGACAGCTATAGCAATCAGCCCCAGCATTTT.

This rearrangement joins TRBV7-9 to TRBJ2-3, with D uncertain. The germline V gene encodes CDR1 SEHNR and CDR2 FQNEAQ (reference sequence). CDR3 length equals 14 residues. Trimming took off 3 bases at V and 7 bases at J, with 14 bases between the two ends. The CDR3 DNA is TGTGCCAGCAGCTTTGACTCCTCCCAACATACGCAGTATTTT. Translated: CASSFDSSQHTQYF.

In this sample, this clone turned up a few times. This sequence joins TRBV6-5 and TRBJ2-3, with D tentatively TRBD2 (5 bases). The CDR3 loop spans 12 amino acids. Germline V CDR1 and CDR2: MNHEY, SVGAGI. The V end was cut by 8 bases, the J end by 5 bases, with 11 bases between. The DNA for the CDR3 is TGTGCCAGCCGAAACGGGAAAGATACGCAGTATTTT. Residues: CASRNGKDTQYF.

The CDR3 loop is CASSLTSGRHNEQFF. Here the CDR3 DNA reads TGTGCCAGCAGTCTGACTAGCGGGAGGCACAATGAGCAGTTCTTC. The V and J genes are TRBV27 and TRBJ2-1, with 13 bases identical to TRBD2. The trim removed 5 bases at V and 5 bases at J, leaving 3 bases unmatched. The CDR3 extends over 15 amino acids. Germline V gives CDR1 MNHEY, CDR2 SMNVEV (reference sequence).

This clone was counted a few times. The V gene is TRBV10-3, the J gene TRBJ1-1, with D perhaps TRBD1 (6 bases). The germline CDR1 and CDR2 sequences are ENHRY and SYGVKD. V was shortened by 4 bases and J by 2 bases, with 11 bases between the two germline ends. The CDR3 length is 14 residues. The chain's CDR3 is CAISGQGTNTEAFF. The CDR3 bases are TGTGCCATCAGTGGGCAGGGGACCAACACTGAAGCTTTCTTT.

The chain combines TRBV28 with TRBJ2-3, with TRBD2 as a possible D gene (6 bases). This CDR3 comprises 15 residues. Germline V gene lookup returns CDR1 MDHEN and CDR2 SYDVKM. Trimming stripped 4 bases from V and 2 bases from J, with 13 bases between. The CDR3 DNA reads TGTGCCAGCAGTTCCCCCGGGAGATCCACAGATACGCAGTATTTT. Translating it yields CASSSPGRSTDTQYF.